Listed below are T cell receptor beta chains from one sample, sequenced in a study of blood T cells in healthy people across ages. In TCRdb, the 5' RACE reads were re-called with MiXCR into one record per CDR3 protein. The repertoire holds approximately 800,000 distinct CDR3 sequences, with about a quarter as singletons. This sample also appeared in a second study, on T cells of mothers and their children.

What was sequenced was blood. All receptors come from a boy aged 5-17 years in good health. Each CDR3 is given with its conserved first and last residue. D genes are given only for firm matches. Some rows mark clone size as missing; the rest say once, few, many or name a class of expanded clone.

clone_size: -; j_call: TRBJ2-1; d_call: TRBD1; v_call: TRBV12-3/TRBV12-4; cdr3_aa: CASRNRGSDEQFF; cdr3_nt: TGTGCCAGCAGGAACAGGGGGAGCGATGAGCAGTTCTTC
clone_size: -; j_call: TRBJ2-7; d_call: TRBD1; v_call: TRBV6-1; cdr3_aa: CASSLTGTGDYEQYF; cdr3_nt: TGTGCCAGCAGTCTTACCGGGACAGGGGACTACGAGCAGTACTTC
clone_size: -; j_call: TRBJ1-1; d_call: -; v_call: TRBV6-2/TRBV6-3; cdr3_aa: CASSYSGVSAFF; cdr3_nt: TGTGCCAGCAGTTACTCAGGGGTTTCGGCTTTCTTT
clone_size: many; j_call: TRBJ2-5; d_call: -; v_call: TRBV7-6; cdr3_aa: CASSLRGAAGGETQYF; cdr3_nt: TGTGCCAGCAGCTTACGTGGGGCTGCTGGGGGAGAGACCCAGTACTTC
clone_size: -; j_call: TRBJ2-7; d_call: TRBD1; v_call: TRBV2; cdr3_aa: CASRTLRRDRPYEQYF; cdr3_nt: TGTGCCAGCCGAACACTGCGCCGGGACAGACCCTACGAGCAGTACTTC
clone_size: -; j_call: TRBJ2-3; d_call: -; v_call: TRBV20-1; cdr3_aa: CSARVRRGGDTQYF; cdr3_nt: TGCAGTGCTAGAGTCCGGCGGGGTGGTGATACGCAGTATTTT
clone_size: few; j_call: TRBJ2-1; d_call: -; v_call: TRBV5-1; cdr3_aa: CASRTPSSYNEQFF; cdr3_nt: TGCGCCAGCCGGACTCCCAGCTCCTACAATGAGCAGTTCTTC
clone_size: few; j_call: TRBJ2-7; d_call: TRBD2; v_call: TRBV7-2; cdr3_aa: CASSHGTSGGYEQYF; cdr3_nt: TGTGCCAGCAGTCATGGGACTAGCGGGGGCTACGAGCAGTACTTC
clone_size: many; j_call: TRBJ2-7; d_call: -; v_call: TRBV29-1; cdr3_aa: CSVSPNEEDEQYF; cdr3_nt: TGCAGCGTTAGTCCCAATGAGGAAGACGAGCAGTACTTC
clone_size: -; j_call: TRBJ2-5; d_call: -; v_call: TRBV20-1; cdr3_aa: CSAWDSGETQYF; cdr3_nt: TGCAGTGCTTGGGACAGCGGGGAGACCCAGTACTTC
clone_size: -; j_call: TRBJ2-1; d_call: -; v_call: TRBV12-3/TRBV12-4; cdr3_aa: CASSPWGAAVGEQFF; cdr3_nt: TGTGCCAGCAGTCCCTGGGGAGCGGCCGTGGGTGAGCAGTTCTTC
clone_size: -; j_call: TRBJ1-4; d_call: -; v_call: TRBV5-1; cdr3_aa: CASSFDREKLFF; cdr3_nt: TGCGCCAGCAGCTTCGACCGTGAAAAACTGTTTTTT
clone_size: -; j_call: TRBJ2-7; d_call: -; v_call: TRBV11-2; cdr3_aa: CASSFIRDPGLYEQYF; cdr3_nt: TGTGCCAGCAGCTTCATCAGGGACCCTGGCCTTTACGAGCAGTACTTC
clone_size: few; j_call: TRBJ2-4; d_call: -; v_call: TRBV6-2/TRBV6-3; cdr3_aa: CASSQGKGSLAKNIQYF; cdr3_nt: TGTGCCAGCAGCCAAGGGAAGGGGAGCCTAGCCAAAAACATTCAGTACTTC
clone_size: -; j_call: TRBJ2-1; d_call: TRBD1; v_call: TRBV11-2; cdr3_aa: CASSLGPRQGPPNEQFF; cdr3_nt: TGTGCCAGCAGCTTAGGACCGAGACAGGGGCCCCCCAATGAGCAGTTCTTC
clone_size: few; j_call: TRBJ1-2; d_call: -; v_call: TRBV5-1; cdr3_aa: CASSPGGSNGYTF; cdr3_nt: TGCGCCAGCAGCCCGGGTGGGTCTAATGGCTACACCTTC
clone_size: few; j_call: TRBJ2-5; d_call: -; v_call: TRBV6-2/TRBV6-3; cdr3_aa: CASKLGGPETQYF; cdr3_nt: TGTGCCAGCAAACTGGGGGGCCCAGAGACCCAGTACTTC
clone_size: -; j_call: TRBJ1-4; d_call: TRBD1; v_call: TRBV28; cdr3_aa: CASSLATGGGKLFF; cdr3_nt: TGTGCCAGCAGTTTAGCTACAGGGGGCGGAAAACTGTTTTTT
clone_size: few; j_call: TRBJ2-6; d_call: -; v_call: TRBV7-9; cdr3_aa: CASSQRTHSGANVLTF; cdr3_nt: TGTGCCAGCAGCCAAAGAACCCACTCTGGGGCCAACGTCCTGACTTTC
clone_size: -; j_call: TRBJ2-2; d_call: -; v_call: TRBV4-2; cdr3_aa: CASRLMMLNTGELFF; cdr3_nt: TGTGCCAGCAGGTTGATGATGTTAAACACCGGGGAGCTGTTTTTT
clone_size: -; j_call: TRBJ2-5; d_call: -; v_call: TRBV4-1; cdr3_aa: CASSQDWGGGQETQYF; cdr3_nt: TGCGCCAGCAGCCAAGATTGGGGGGGCGGTCAAGAGACCCAGTACTTC
clone_size: -; j_call: TRBJ1-2; d_call: -; v_call: TRBV20-1; cdr3_aa: CSARDPTTGSYGYTF; cdr3_nt: TGCAGTGCTAGAGATCCGACAACGGGGTCCTATGGCTACACCTTC